This T cell receptor (beta chain) was found in a study of shared clonotypes between healthy human individuals. Study results and caveats: Estimated richness values were generally larger in naive subsets than in memory subsets.

Naive CD4+ cells were CD45RA-selected; the remaining cells were memory. Regarding this clone: Its antigen is unknown.

Assay: immunoSEQ multiplex PCR; the TCRdb copy retains only in-frame clones and omits some. The top ten clones hold 0.36% of a sample with approximately 2.5 million clones, approximately 93% of them seen once. Sequencing was carried out using naive CD4+ T cells from PBMCs. Noted subset: CD45RA+ positively selected. The sequence was collected from a man aged 18 to 30 in good health. Some clones in this sample may be carry-over from other donors' samples.

CDR3 DNA sequence: TGTGCCAGCATCCAGGCTGGACATGGGGGCTACGAGCAGTACTTC. Translated, it gives CASIQAGHGGYEQYF. This chain links TRBV28 with TRBJ2-7; D is possibly TRBD1 or TRBD2 (5 bases each). The germline V gene has CDR1 MDHEN and CDR2 SYDVKM. The CDR3 has 15 amino acids. Trimming cost V 7 bases and J 3 bases, with 19 bases left between them.